What follows are 24 T cell receptor beta chains derived from one specimen sequenced in a study of T cells in tumors after PD-1 blockade. The method was immunoSEQ multiplex PCR; TCRdb's version includes in-frame clones alone and lacks a portion of them. This table has 61,000 or so clones, just under 80% appearing once. The sequencing here drew on PBMCs, taken before anti-PD-1 treatment. All receptors derive from a human donor with basal cell carcinoma.

V usage is TRBV10-2 and J usage is TRBJ2-2; D tentatively reads TRBD1 or TRBD2 (5 bases each). Germline values: CDR1 WSHSY, CDR2 SAAADI. Trimming took 0 bases from V and 1 from J, leaving 9 bases between them. The CDR3 has 16 residues. The CDR3 loop is CASSESWGMNTGELFF. CDR3 DNA sequence: TGCGCCAGCAGTGAGTCGTGGGGGATGAACACCGGGGAGCTGTTTTTT.

This clone was observed a handful of times. This chain connects TRBV5-1 to TRBJ1-5, with D possibly matching TRBD1 (6 bases). Trimming left V 4 bases short and J 4 bases short, with 15 bases between. Per the germline V gene, CDR1 is SGHRS and CDR2 is YFSETQ. The CDR3 consists of 15 residues. CDR3 sequence (DNA): TGCGCCAGCAGCCCCGCTGCAGGGGCAAATCAGCCCCAGCATTTT. Residues: CASSPAAGANQPQHF. The variable domain in full, completed from reference TRBV5-1 and TRBJ1-5, reads KAGVTQTPRYLIKTRGQQVTLSCSPISGHRSVSWYQQTPGQGLQFLFEYFSETQRNKGNFPGRFSGRQFSNSRSEMNVSTLELGDSALYLCASSPAAGANQPQHFGDGTRLSIL.

In this sample, this clone turned up once. This sequence joins TRBV2 and TRBJ1-2, with D perhaps matching TRBD1 (6 bases). CDR3 length: 14 amino acids. Per the germline V gene, CDR1 is SNHLY and CDR2 is FYNNEI. Trimming stripped 3 bases from V and 3 bases from J, with 11 bases between. The DNA of the CDR3 is TGTGCCAGCAGTGAGGGCGGGGGCTACTATGGCTACACCTTC. It encodes CASSEGGGYYGYTF.

The V gene is TRBV13, the J gene TRBJ2-1, with D unclear. Germline V gives CDR1 PRHDT, CDR2 FYEKMQ (reference sequence). The CDR3 loop spans 16 amino acids. Trimming took off 7 bases at V and 1 base at J, with 17 bases between the two ends. The CDR3 DNA reads as TGTGCCAGCACCACCTCGCCCAGAAATTCCTACAATGAGCAGTTCTTC. The encoded protein is CASTTSPRNSYNEQFF.

This chain uses TRBV7-6 with TRBJ1-5; D perhaps matches TRBD1 (5 bases). Looked up from germline, CDR1 is SGHVS and CDR2 is FNYEAQ. The V gene lost 5 bases and the J gene lost 3 bases, with 14 bases spanning the gap. There are 15 residues in the CDR3. CDR3 sequence reads: CASSQESGFNQPQHF. DNA for the CDR3: TGTGCCAGCAGCCAAGAGTCAGGGTTCAATCAGCCCCAGCATTTT. Together with reference TRBV7-6 and TRBJ1-5, the CDR3 gives the full variable domain: GAGVSQSPRYKVTKRGQDVALRCDPISGHVSLYWYRQALGQGPEFLTYFNYEAQQDKSGLPNDRFSAERPEGSISTLTIQRTEQRDSAMYRCASSQESGFNQPQHFGDGTRLSIL.

V gene TRBV2 combines with J gene TRBJ1-5, with a tentative D call TRBD1 (5 bases). The CDR3 covers 15 residues. Trimming took off 3 bases at V and 0 bases at J, with 9 bases between the two ends. Germline V gene sequence: CDR1 SNHLY, CDR2 FYNNEI. This chain's CDR3 is CASSDNQGSNQPQHF. The CDR3 DNA is TGTGCCAGCAGTGATAATCAGGGTAGCAATCAGCCCCAGCATTTT.

V usage is TRBV28 and J usage is TRBJ2-1; D is possibly TRBD1 or TRBD2 (5 bases each). The CDR3 loop spans 13 amino acids. CDR1 is MDHEN and CDR2 is SYDVKM in the germline V gene. The V end lost 7 bases, the J end lost 9 bases, and 16 bases lay between the germline ends. The CDR3 region has the DNA TGTGCCAGCACCCCATGGGGGAGTAGTGAGCAGTTCTTC. Amino acid sequence: CASTPWGSSEQFF.

This clone was recorded once. A junction end diverges from the germline sequence, so it may reflect a read error. The V gene is TRBV5-1, the J gene TRBJ1-3; 7 bases match TRBD1. In germline, CDR1 is SGHRS, CDR2 YFSETQ. CDR3 size: 12 residues. CDR3 residues: CASSDGTDTVDF. In DNA, the CDR3 is TGCGCCAGCAGCGACGGGACAGACACGGTGGATTTT.

V gene TRBV7-2 combines with J gene TRBJ2-3, with 7 bases lining up with TRBD2. J was trimmed by 5 bases and V by 0 bases; bases with no gene match: 5. The CDR3 runs 15 residues. Germline CDR1 SGHTA, CDR2 FQGNSA. For the CDR3, the DNA is TGTGCCAGCAGCTTAGCGGGGGGGAAGGGAGATACGCAGTATTTT. Protein sequence: CASSLAGGKGDTQYF.

The rearrangement uses TRBV25-1 and TRBJ2-7; D remains unclear. From germline, CDR1 is MGHDK and CDR2 SYGVNS. V lost 0 bases and J 2 bases, leaving 14 bases between the germline ends. The CDR3 is 16 amino acids. The CDR3 spells CASSEYGIGRTYEQYF. Here the CDR3 DNA reads TGTGCCAGCAGTGAATATGGTATAGGCAGAACCTACGAGCAGTACTTC.

The CDR3 DNA sequence: TGCGCCAGCAGCCAAATCGGGACTAGCGGGGGGAGCTCCTACAATGAGCAGTTCTTC. Translating it yields CASSQIGTSGGSSYNEQFF. The V and J genes are TRBV5-1 and TRBJ2-1, with 15 bases lining up with TRBD2. This CDR3 contains 19 residues. The V segment lost 4 bases and the J segment 0 bases; nucleotides outside the gene matches: 8. Germline assignment: CDR1 SGHRS and CDR2 YFSETQ.

The chain couples TRBV4-2 to TRBJ2-1, with 13 bases fitting TRBD2. J was trimmed by 0 bases and V by 4 bases; bases with no gene match: 3. CDR3 size: 17 residues. CDR1 is LGHNA and CDR2 is YNFKEQ in the germline V gene. The CDR3 sequence: CASSPGTSGVSYNEQFF. The CDR3 region has the DNA TGTGCCAGCAGCCCGGGGACTAGCGGGGTCTCCTACAATGAGCAGTTCTTC.

The chain employs TRBV5-6 and TRBJ2-7; D unclear. The CDR3 extends over 13 amino acids. V lost 5 bases to trimming and J lost 0 bases, with 9 bases between them. Germline CDR1 is SGHDT and CDR2 is YYEEEE. The CDR3 loop is CASRYGNSYEQYF. CDR3 DNA: TGTGCCAGCAGGTATGGGAACTCCTACGAGCAGTACTTC.

J is TRBJ1-6 and V is TRBV6-5; 7 bases line up with TRBD1. Germline CDR1 MNHEY, CDR2 SVGAGI. The CDR3 runs 15 residues. V lost 2 bases, J lost 9 bases, and 7 bases stayed unmatched. The CDR3: CASSYLQGGSSPLHF. Here the CDR3 DNA reads TGTGCCAGCAGTTACCTCCAGGGGGGAAGTTCACCCCTCCACTTT.

Written as DNA, the CDR3 is TGTGCCAGCAGTTTCCTGACTAGTCCCTACGAGCAGTACTTC. It is translated as CASSFLTSPYEQYF. The chain has TRBV27 and TRBJ2-7, with a tentative D call TRBD2 (6 bases). V was shortened by 3 bases and J by 2 bases, with 11 bases between the two germline ends. Germline V gene lookup returns CDR1 MNHEY and CDR2 SMNVEV (reference sequence). This CDR3 region has 14 residues.

The V gene is TRBV3-1 (or the pseudogene TRBV3-2), the J gene TRBJ2-7; 7 bases fit TRBD2. Germline CDR1 is LGHDT and CDR2 is YNNKEL (reference sequence). The CDR3 length is 12 residues. Trimming took 8 bases from V and 3 from J; bases not matched to a gene: 4. The CDR3 DNA is TGTGCCAGCGGGGGGAGGGGCTACGAGCAGTACTTC. Translation: CASGGRGYEQYF.

The chain combines TRBV21-1 with TRBJ2-7; no DNA check was done on the table's D call, TRBD1. TRBV21-1 is a recognized pseudogene. This CDR3 comprises 13 residues. The CDR3 protein is CALQGAHPYEQYF. In DNA, the CDR3 is TGTGCCTTACAGGGGGCGCATCCCTACGAGCAGTACTTC.

The chain recombines TRBV18 with TRBJ1-5, with D unclear. The CDR3 length is 16 residues. Trimming removed 3 bases from V and 0 bases from J, with 12 bases in between. Germline V gene data show CDR1 as KGHSH and CDR2 as LQKENI. CDR3 protein: CASSPGLLTSNQPQHF. DNA for the CDR3: TGTGCCAGCTCACCCGGACTCCTTACTAGCAATCAGCCCCAGCATTTT.

The chain has TRBV9 and TRBJ1-1; D is unclear. Trimming left V 2 bases short and J 2 bases short, with 13 bases between. This CDR3 contains 15 residues. The germline V gene encodes CDR1 SGDLS and CDR2 YYNGEE. CDR3 DNA sequence: TGTGCCAGCAGCGTCGTTATGGCCCTTAACACTGAAGCTTTCTTT. Encoded protein: CASSVVMALNTEAFF.

This chain uses TRBV6-2 or TRBV6-3 with TRBJ2-3, with D possibly TRBD2 on 6 matching bases. The CDR3 extends over 18 amino acids. Germline CDR1 MNHEY, CDR2 SVGEGT. The ends were cut back, 2 bases at V and 0 bases at J, with 18 bases in the middle. This chain's CDR3 is CASSYGRRGRYSTDTQYF. In DNA, the CDR3 is TGTGCCAGCAGTTACGGAAGACGGGGGAGGTACAGCACAGATACGCAGTATTTT.

The V gene is TRBV5-1, the J gene TRBJ2-1; TRBD2 agrees at 15 bases. This CDR3 spans 17 amino acids. In germline, CDR1 is SGHRS, CDR2 YFSETQ. V gave up 0 bases and J gave up 7 bases; unmatched junction bases: 5. The CDR3 sequence is CASSLASGLAGGNEQFF. In DNA, the CDR3 is TGCGCCAGCAGCTTGGCGTCGGGACTAGCGGGGGGAAATGAGCAGTTCTTC.

J is TRBJ1-6 and V is TRBV9, with D uncertain. CDR3 length: 14 residues. CDR1 is SGDLS, CDR2 YYNGEE, per germline. Deletions cut 1 base from V and 10 bases from J, with 12 bases between. Here the CDR3 reads CASSVLGNQSPLHF. The CDR3 DNA is TGTGCCAGCAGCGTACTGGGAAATCAGTCACCCCTCCACTTT. Looking up the rest from reference TRBV9 and TRBJ1-6 gives the full variable domain: DSGVTQTPKHLITATGQRVTLRCSPRSGDLSVYWYQQSLDQGLQFLIQYYNGEERAKGNILERFSAQQFPDLHSELNLSSLELGDSALYFCASSVLGNQSPLHFGNGTRLTVT.

The table lists this clone with a count of one. This chain links TRBV30 with TRBJ2-7, with D unresolved. This CDR3 spans 12 amino acids. Germline-derived CDR1 and CDR2 are GTSNPN and SVGIG (reference sequence). V lost 0 bases, J lost 2 bases, and 5 bases lay in between. This chain's CDR3 is CAWSVSTYEQYF. The CDR3 nucleotides are TGTGCCTGGAGTGTATCGACCTACGAGCAGTACTTC.

This chain uses TRBV10-3 with TRBJ1-2, with a tentative D call TRBD1 (6 bases). The germline V and J ends were trimmed by 2 bases and 2 bases, with 9 bases remaining between them. The germline V gene encodes CDR1 ENHRY and CDR2 SYGVKD. The length of the CDR3 is 14 residues. This CDR3 is CAISEGTTNYGYTF. As DNA, the CDR3 is TGTGCCATCAGTGAGGGGACAACCAACTATGGCTACACCTTC.